This TCR beta chain emerged from a study of blood T cell repertoires in COVID-19. Turning to the study itself: From the United States, Italy and Spain came samples of acute and convalescent COVID-19. From T cells, B-cell-depleted T cells, or PBMCs came the material, which was cDNA or gDNA.

How the authors handled the data: Counts of nucleated cells, estimated from reference gene primer amplification, were obtained. Sequencing used immunoSEQ multiplex PCR; TCRdb keeps in-frame clones, though not all of them. V and J calls and clone size are given by that table; D and trimming were obtained from the DNA. The table records about 94,000 clones, roughly 80% of them present only once. CDR1 and CDR2 from the germline V gene are SGHAT and FQNNGV. The V segment lost 3 bases and the J segment 4 bases; nucleotides outside the gene matches: 9. This CDR3 is built from 16 residues. The count of this clone is one.

This rearrangement joins TRBV11-2 to TRBJ2-7; 10 bases are a match to TRBD2. The sample taken for sequencing was peripheral blood. The source is a human donor in a cohort sampled during active COVID-19. In nucleotides, the CDR3 is TGTGCCAGCAGCTTTTTCTCACTAGCGGGAATATACGAGCAGTACTTC. It is translated as CASSFFSLAGIYEQYF.